The rows below give T cell receptor beta chains drawn from one sample of a study of T cell repertoires in cytomegalovirus infection. No cognate antigen is known for these TCRs. TCRdb independently ran MiXCR on the reads; one entry per CDR3 protein. The sample has about 830,000 distinct CDR3 sequences, less than 35% seen once. Sequenced here: cultured CD8+ T cells from PBMCs, sampled from culture after CMV antigen stimulation. These receptors came from a human donor in good health (CMV status not recorded). Some clones in this sample may be carry-over from other donors' samples. The CDR3 runs from the conserved cysteine through the conserved F or W. Each record gives: clone size, J gene, D gene, V gene, CDR3 DNA, CDR3 protein. D genes are given only for firm matches. Size values are once, few and many counts, or a class for expanded clones, and some rows have none.

clone_size: few; j_call: TRBJ2-6; d_call: .; v_call: TRBV25-1; cdr3_nt: TGTGCCAGCAGTGAATATTCAGGGCAGGGCCTGAGCTCTGGGGCCAACGTCCTGACTTTC; cdr3_aa: CASSEYSGQGLSSGANVLTF
clone_size: few; j_call: TRBJ2-3; d_call: TRBD2; v_call: TRBV9; cdr3_nt: TGTGCCAGCAGCCTCGGGACTAGCGGATCCACAGATACGCAGTATTTT; cdr3_aa: CASSLGTSGSTDTQYF
clone_size: few; j_call: TRBJ1-3; d_call: TRBD1; v_call: TRBV7-6; cdr3_nt: TGTGCCAGCAGCTTACTGGACAGGAGGGGGGGAAACACCATATATTTT; cdr3_aa: CASSLLDRRGGNTIYF
clone_size: .; j_call: TRBJ1-5; d_call: .; v_call: TRBV6-6; cdr3_nt: TGTGCCAGCAGGGCTGACCAGGGGAATCAGCCCCAGCATTTT; cdr3_aa: CASRADQGNQPQHF
clone_size: .; j_call: TRBJ2-3; d_call: TRBD2; v_call: TRBV29-1; cdr3_nt: TGCAGCGCCGAGATAGCGGGGGGAGTAGATACGCAGTATTTT; cdr3_aa: CSAEIAGGVDTQYF
clone_size: few; j_call: TRBJ1-1; d_call: .; v_call: TRBV4-1; cdr3_nt: TGCGCCAGCAGCCTCGGGCCGCCCAGGAGTAGGTCTGAAGCTTTCTTT; cdr3_aa: CASSLGPPRSRSEAFF
clone_size: many; j_call: TRBJ1-4; d_call: .; v_call: TRBV7-8; cdr3_nt: TGTGCCAGCAGCCATTACAGGGTGGGGCAAACTAATGAAAAACTGTTTTTT; cdr3_aa: CASSHYRVGQTNEKLFF
clone_size: .; j_call: TRBJ2-5; d_call: TRBD2; v_call: TRBV5-3; cdr3_nt: TGTGCCAGCAGAGATCGGGGGGACCAAGAGACCCAGTACTTC; cdr3_aa: CASRDRGDQETQYF
clone_size: .; j_call: TRBJ1-6; d_call: .; v_call: TRBV4-2; cdr3_nt: TGTGCCAGCAGCCAAGCCTATCCAGATCCCGGGACCCCAGGGTCCTATAATTCACCCCTCCACTTT; cdr3_aa: CASSQAYPDPGTPGSYNSPLHF
clone_size: many; j_call: TRBJ2-5; d_call: .; v_call: TRBV19; cdr3_nt: TGTGCCAGTAGTACCTTTACAGGCCAAGAGACCCAGTACTTC; cdr3_aa: CASSTFTGQETQYF
clone_size: .; j_call: TRBJ2-3; d_call: .; v_call: TRBV28; cdr3_nt: TGTGCCAGCAGTCCTTTTTTAGGGGTTAGCACAGATACGCAGTATTTT; cdr3_aa: CASSPFLGVSTDTQYF
clone_size: few; j_call: TRBJ1-5; d_call: .; v_call: TRBV20-1; cdr3_nt: TGCAGTGCTAGCCTGCAGGATAGCAATCAGCCCCAGCATTTT; cdr3_aa: CSASLQDSNQPQHF
clone_size: .; j_call: TRBJ2-1; d_call: TRBD2; v_call: TRBV7-6; cdr3_nt: TGTGCCAGCAGCTTACGAAGCGGGGGGGTTTCCTACAATGAGCAGTTCTTC; cdr3_aa: CASSLRSGGVSYNEQFF
clone_size: many; j_call: TRBJ1-6; d_call: TRBD1; v_call: TRBV7-2; cdr3_nt: TGTGCCAGCAGCTTGGGACAGGGGGTCGCCTATAATTCACCCCTCCACTTT; cdr3_aa: CASSLGQGVAYNSPLHF
clone_size: once; j_call: TRBJ2-5; d_call: .; v_call: TRBV4-3; cdr3_nt: TGCGCCAGCAGCCAAGATTACAAAAGATTTATAAGGGGAGAGACCCAGTACTTC; cdr3_aa: CASSQDYKRFIRGETQYF
clone_size: .; j_call: TRBJ2-2; d_call: TRBD2; v_call: TRBV7-9; cdr3_nt: TGTGCCAGCAGCCGCATGGGGGGGACGAACACCGGGGAGCTGTTTTTT; cdr3_aa: CASSRMGGTNTGELFF
clone_size: .; j_call: TRBJ2-5; d_call: .; v_call: TRBV7-6; cdr3_nt: TGTGCCAGCAGCCCCCAAACTGTCATCCTTGGGCCTCAAGAGACCCAGTACTTC; cdr3_aa: CASSPQTVILGPQETQYF
clone_size: .; j_call: TRBJ1-1; d_call: .; v_call: TRBV5-5; cdr3_nt: TGTGCCAGCAGCCACGACTTAGGGGACACTGAAGCTTTCTTT; cdr3_aa: CASSHDLGDTEAFF
clone_size: few; j_call: TRBJ2-7; d_call: TRBD1; v_call: TRBV3-1; cdr3_nt: TGTGCCAGCAGCCAAGGCAGGGGGCCCTACGAGCAGTACTTC; cdr3_aa: CASSQGRGPYEQYF
clone_size: few; j_call: TRBJ1-5; d_call: .; v_call: TRBV12-3/TRBV12-4; cdr3_nt: TGTGCCAGCAGTCCAGACAAATTTAATCAGCCCCAGCATTTT; cdr3_aa: CASSPDKFNQPQHF
clone_size: .; j_call: TRBJ2-3; d_call: TRBD2; v_call: TRBV28; cdr3_nt: TGTGCCAGCAGTTTAGGAGTAGCGGGGGTCCACACAGATACGCAGTATTTT; cdr3_aa: CASSLGVAGVHTDTQYF
clone_size: few; j_call: TRBJ1-5; d_call: .; v_call: TRBV12-3/TRBV12-4; cdr3_nt: TGTGCCAGCAGTTTGGCGGGCAGGGTGGGGAGCAATCAGCCCCAGCATTTT; cdr3_aa: CASSLAGRVGSNQPQHF
clone_size: .; j_call: TRBJ2-7; d_call: .; v_call: TRBV7-2; cdr3_nt: TGTGCCAGCAGCTTCAACAGGGGGGGGTCCTACGAGCAGTACTTC; cdr3_aa: CASSFNRGGSYEQYF
clone_size: .; j_call: TRBJ2-1; d_call: TRBD2; v_call: TRBV6-5; cdr3_nt: TGTGCCAGCAGGACACTAGCGGAGAGCTCCTACAATGAGCAGTTCTTC; cdr3_aa: CASRTLAESSYNEQFF
clone_size: .; j_call: TRBJ1-2; d_call: .; v_call: TRBV19; cdr3_nt: TGTGCCAGTAGTTTCGGACCTTCGGCTAACTATGGCTACACCTTC; cdr3_aa: CASSFGPSANYGYTF
clone_size: few; j_call: TRBJ1-6; d_call: TRBD1; v_call: TRBV5-1; cdr3_nt: TGCGCCAGCAGCGACAGGGGAAATAATTCACCCCTCCACTTT; cdr3_aa: CASSDRGNNSPLHF
clone_size: many; j_call: TRBJ2-1; d_call: .; v_call: TRBV7-2; cdr3_nt: TGTGCCAGCAGCGTCCCGTACAATGAGCAGTTCTTC; cdr3_aa: CASSVPYNEQFF
clone_size: once; j_call: TRBJ2-5; d_call: .; v_call: TRBV6-2/TRBV6-3; cdr3_nt: TGTGCCAGCAGTTACTCGAAACTATTCAAAGAGACCCAGTACTTC; cdr3_aa: CASSYSKLFKETQYF
clone_size: many; j_call: TRBJ2-1; d_call: .; v_call: TRBV7-8; cdr3_nt: TGTGCCAGCAGCTTCCCTCGGAAAACAAACAATGAGCAGTTCTTC; cdr3_aa: CASSFPRKTNNEQFF
clone_size: .; j_call: TRBJ2-6; d_call: .; v_call: TRBV25-1; cdr3_nt: TGTGCCAGCAGTACGAGCGAGCCCATCTCTGGGGCCAACGTCCTGACTTTC; cdr3_aa: CASSTSEPISGANVLTF
clone_size: few; j_call: TRBJ2-1; d_call: .; v_call: TRBV20-1; cdr3_nt: TGCAGTGCCGCAGGGGGGGAGCGTAATGAGCAGTTCTTC; cdr3_aa: CSAAGGERNEQFF
clone_size: many; j_call: TRBJ1-5; d_call: .; v_call: TRBV7-6; cdr3_nt: TGTGCCAGCAGCTTAGGAAGGGGGGGCGGCAATCAGCCCCAGCATTTT; cdr3_aa: CASSLGRGGGNQPQHF
clone_size: few; j_call: TRBJ2-2; d_call: TRBD1; v_call: TRBV6-5; cdr3_nt: TGTGCCAGCAGTTACTACCGCCAGGGGGCTGGTACCGGGGAGCTGTTTTTT; cdr3_aa: CASSYYRQGAGTGELFF